The T cell receptor (beta chain) under discussion was sequenced for a study of beta chain features in type 1 diabetes. Expressed TCRB transcripts were sequenced because the entire RNA isolate underwent reverse transcription. Profiling relied on immunoSEQ multiplex PCR, and the TCRdb table lists in-frame clones only, not all of them. Of 450,000 or so clones in the sample, more than 9.5% are singletons; the top ten hold 0.046%. This CDR3 is built from 17 residues. Trimming took 4 bases from V and 2 from J, leaving 20 bases between them. The germline V gene encodes CDR1 MRHNA and CDR2 SNTAGT. Study-wide results and limits: Moderate but significant shortening of TCRB CDR3s was recorded in all four CD4+ subsets from Type 1 diabetes patients.

This clone was observed a handful of times. The antigen is not known. This sequence joins TRBV6-4 and TRBJ2-5; TRBD1 might be the D (6 bases). The sample comprised naive CD4+ T cells from blood. The TCR was taken from a woman between 18 and 29 years old in good health. Here the CDR3 reads CASSVESDRPRQETQYF. The CDR3 nucleotides are TGTGCCAGCAGTGTTGAGTCCGACAGGCCGCGGCAAGAGACCCAGTACTTC.